The rows below give T cell receptor beta chains drawn from one sample of a study of T cells in Graves' hyperthyroidism and ophthalmopathy. From the multiplex PCR reads, TCRdb called clonotypes with MiXCR, one entry per CDR3 protein. Counted here are about 290,000 distinct CDR3 sequences, over 15% occurring once; the ten biggest clones make up about 51%. The sequenced sample was blood. The receptors were sampled from an older woman with Graves' ophthalmopathy. Both conserved end residues are part of each CDR3.

cdr3_aa v_call
CASSTRGNYGYTF TRBV6-1
CASSQDIRVAGAHEQFF TRBV3-1
CASSSDYNEQFF TRBV5-1
CASRLKGQLNTGELFF TRBV5-1
CASSPGFSPWNEQYF TRBV7-9
CASSYDPGRGVEAFF TRBV6-5
CSARGTGGDYGYTF TRBV20-1
CASSKQLSSYEQYF TRBV19
CAWSSGNTEAFF TRBV30
CASSPRGGSSGNTIYF TRBV7-6
CASSLASSVGTGELFF TRBV5-1
CASSQEGYEGSNQPQHF TRBV4-1
CASSLMGGGTGELFF TRBV7-2
CASREQGAFDGYTF TRBV12-3/TRBV12-4
CASSEAPLNTEAFF TRBV2
CASRVGGSTYEQYF TRBV27
CASSLHPGPGELFF TRBV5-4
CSASAWTGELFF TRBV20-1
CASSMTSGNQEQFF TRBV6-1
CASSIFDGNNQPQHF TRBV19
CASSLQGSSGNTIYF TRBV28
CASSQRGSTNEKLFF TRBV4-2
CSARLAGFHTEAFF TRBV20-1
CASSASPWSGSNQPQHF TRBV19
CASSYGQSYEQYF TRBV7-7
CASRSVFADTQYF TRBV6-2/TRBV6-3
CASGTWQPQHF TRBV12-5
CSARGTSGENNEQFF TRBV20-1
CASSQDTGGNEKLFF TRBV4-3
CASSLAGLSLNQPQHF TRBV5-6
CASSPSGTRETQYF TRBV3-1
CASSSVQGAGQPQHF TRBV6-1
CASNTGTGAGDTQYF TRBV5-1
CASSSTQGSGIRFSTDTQYF TRBV9
CASSPRKETKNIQYF TRBV18
CAISEGGWSSYEQYF TRBV10-3
CASNWQINQPQHF TRBV12-3/TRBV12-4
CASSAHRSPGYDEQFF TRBV6-1
CASSEGADRSYEQYF TRBV6-1
CASSELGQGYEQYF TRBV2
CASTDVLETQYF TRBV6-2/TRBV6-3
CASSQDPTGRNNEKLFF TRBV3-1
CATSRLYSGAEQFF TRBV15
CAGHTGPYGNTIYF TRBV12-3/TRBV12-4
CASSPPGQGSVLTF TRBV18
CASSSRGSPLHF TRBV14
CASSLFLTGELFF TRBV27
CASSKASGQEAQYF TRBV5-1
CASSLSSGTRETQYF TRBV28
CASSPQTGWETQYF TRBV7-2
CATSDPGQGNQPQHF TRBV24-1
CASSLGQGGHEQFF TRBV5-1
CASSIMGASTEAFF TRBV19